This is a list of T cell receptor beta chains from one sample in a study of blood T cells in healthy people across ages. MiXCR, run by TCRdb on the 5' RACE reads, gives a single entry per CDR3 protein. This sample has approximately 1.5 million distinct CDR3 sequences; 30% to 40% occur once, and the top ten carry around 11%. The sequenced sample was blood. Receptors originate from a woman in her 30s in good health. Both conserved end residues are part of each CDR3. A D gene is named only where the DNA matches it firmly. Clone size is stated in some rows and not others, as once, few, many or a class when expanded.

CASSVAVGGLNNEQFF	TGCGCCAGCAGCGTAGCGGTGGGGGGCTTGAACAATGAGCAGTTCTTC	TRBJ2-1	few	TRBV5-1	16	NA
CASSLGQGVSDPYGYTF	TGTGCCAGCAGTCTAGGACAGGGTGTCTCCGACCCGTATGGCTACACCTTC	TRBJ1-2	few	TRBV27	17	TRBD1
CASSQEGGQPTDTQYF	TGCGCCAGCAGCCAAGAGGGAGGACAGCCCACAGATACGCAGTATTTT	TRBJ2-3	many	TRBV4-1	16	NA
CASSPQVDEQFF	TGTGCCAGCAGCCCCCAGGTCGATGAGCAGTTCTTC	TRBJ2-1	few	TRBV11-2	12	NA
CASSEMGNSYEQYF	TGTGCCAGCAGTGAAATGGGGAATTCCTACGAGCAGTACTTC	TRBJ2-7	NA	TRBV2	14	NA
CAWSVWANEQFF	TGTGCCTGGAGTGTATGGGCCAATGAGCAGTTCTTC	TRBJ2-1	NA	TRBV30	12	NA
CASSLMGSGATGELFF	TGTGCCAGCAGTCTAATGGGTAGCGGGGCCACCGGGGAGCTGTTTTTT	TRBJ2-2	NA	TRBV27	16	TRBD2
CASSLGPGRWETQYF	TGTGCCAGCAGCCTAGGTCCGGGGAGATGGGAGACCCAGTACTTC	TRBJ2-5	many	TRBV5-5	15	NA
CAINPQGDANVLTF	TGTGCCATCAACCCGCAAGGAGATGCCAACGTCCTGACTTTC	TRBJ2-6	NA	TRBV10-3	14	NA
CASSQGERGRWEKLFF	TGTGCCAGCAGCCAAGGGGAAAGGGGGCGATGGGAAAAACTGTTTTTT	TRBJ1-4	NA	TRBV4-2	16	TRBD1
CASSSTGMNTEAFF	TGTGCCAGCAGCTCGACAGGGATGAACACTGAAGCTTTCTTT	TRBJ1-1	many	TRBV7-3	14	TRBD1
CASSYSRDRGYNEQFF	TGTGCCAGCAGTTACTCCCGGGACAGGGGCTACAATGAGCAGTTCTTC	TRBJ2-1	NA	TRBV6-6	16	TRBD1
CANRLTVANYEQYF	TGCGCCAACAGGCTAACTGTGGCCAACTACGAGCAGTACTTC	TRBJ2-7	NA	TRBV4-1	14	NA
CASSQEGGGREQYF	TGCGCCAGCAGCCAAGAAGGGGGCGGGAGAGAGCAGTACTTC	TRBJ2-5	NA	TRBV4-1	14	NA
CSASRLAGGTTDTQYF	TGCAGTGCTAGCCGACTAGCGGGAGGGACCACAGATACGCAGTATTTT	TRBJ2-3	NA	TRBV20-1	16	TRBD2
CASSYSGTSGEQFF	TGTGCCAGCAGTTACTCGGGGACTAGTGGTGAGCAGTTCTTC	TRBJ2-1	NA	TRBV6-5	14	TRBD2
CASSLLGDETQYF	TGCGCCAGCAGCTTGCTAGGGGACGAGACCCAGTACTTC	TRBJ2-5	few	TRBV5-1	13	NA
CASSPSSQGSWGETQYF	TGTGCCAGCAGCCCGTCATCTCAGGGCTCCTGGGGAGAGACCCAGTACTTC	TRBJ2-5	few	TRBV7-6	17	NA
CASRYRDEQFF	TGTGCCAGCAGGTACAGGGACGAGCAGTTCTTC	TRBJ2-1	many	TRBV7-8	11	NA
CASSIGGTQYF	TGTGCCAGTAGTATTGGCGGTACGCAGTATTTT	TRBJ2-3	NA	TRBV19	11	NA
CASSSYSTSGSYEGEQFF	TGTGCCAGCAGCTCCTACTCGACTAGCGGGAGCTACGAGGGTGAGCAGTTCTTC	TRBJ2-1	many	TRBV6-5	18	TRBD2
CASSDPALGEGPYEQYF	TGTGCCAGCAGCGATCCAGCCCTCGGGGAGGGCCCCTACGAGCAGTACTTC	TRBJ2-7	medium-sized	TRBV4-2	17	TRBD2
CASSPVAGRNEQFF	TGTGCCAGCTCACCAGTAGCGGGACGGAATGAGCAGTTCTTC	TRBJ2-1	few	TRBV18	14	TRBD2
CSVGNNEQFF	TGCAGCGTTGGAAACAATGAGCAGTTCTTC	TRBJ2-1	many	TRBV29-1	10	NA
CSAEPQGANYGYTF	TGCAGTGCTGAACCCCAGGGGGCGAACTATGGCTACACCTTT	TRBJ1-2	NA	TRBV20-1	14	TRBD1
CASTTPGSSARFYNEQFF	TGTGCCAGCACCACTCCGGGAAGTAGCGCGCGCTTCTACAATGAGCAGTTCTTC	TRBJ2-1	NA	TRBV28	18	NA
CACSHGGTGSYEQYF	TGTGCCTGCAGTCACGGCGGGACAGGGTCCTACGAGCAGTACTTC	TRBJ2-7	NA	TRBV12-3/TRBV12-4	15	TRBD1
CASSNGTVMVWETQYF	TGTGCCAGCAGCAACGGGACAGTGATGGTCTGGGAGACCCAGTACTTC	TRBJ2-5	once	TRBV3-1	16	TRBD1
CASRGDYAGNEQFF	TGTGCCAGCAGAGGGGACTATGCGGGGAATGAGCAGTTCTTC	TRBJ2-1	NA	TRBV25-1	14	TRBD2
CASSVRGNGSPLHF	TGTGCCAGCAGCGTAAGGGGGAATGGTTCACCCCTCCACTTT	TRBJ1-6	NA	TRBV13	14	NA
CASSFSSSQPQHF	TGTGCCAGCAGTTTCTCCAGTTCCCAGCCCCAGCATTTT	TRBJ1-5	NA	TRBV12-3/TRBV12-4	13	NA
CNARVYRQGQSYSYNEQFF	TGCAATGCTAGAGTTTACAGGCAGGGACAATCATACTCCTACAATGAGCAGTTCTTC	TRBJ2-1	NA	TRBV20-1	19	NA
CASSSGTDNYGYTF	TGCGCCAGCAGCTCCGGGACGGATAACTATGGCTACACCTTC	TRBJ1-2	NA	TRBV5-1	14	NA
CASATSGRSQYF	TGTGCCAGCGCCACTAGCGGGCGGTCCCAGTACTTC	TRBJ2-5	NA	TRBV3-1	12	TRBD2
CASSQGQGLYNSPLHF	TGTGCCAGCAGCCAAGGACAGGGGCTTTATAATTCACCCCTCCACTTT	TRBJ1-6	NA	TRBV3-1	16	TRBD1
CATSRVWNTETFF	TGTGCCACCAGCAGAGTGTGGAACACTGAAACTTTCTTT	TRBJ1-1	NA	TRBV15	13	NA
CSAMTSGVYEQYF	TGCAGTGCTATGACTAGCGGGGTTTACGAGCAGTACTTC	TRBJ2-7	many	TRBV20-1	13	TRBD2